Below, 29 T cell receptor beta chains from the same sample are listed, as sequenced in a study of cytomegalovirus exposure and HLA in healthy donors. A multiplex PCR was run with 60 Vbeta primers and 13 Jbeta primers. Sequencing was performed with immunoSEQ multiplex PCR; in TCRdb, only in-frame clones are kept and a portion is missing. The sample holds 200,000 to 250,000 clones, approximately 80% seen once. Source material: PBMCs. These receptor sequences come from a girl under 10 years old in good health and CMV-seronegative.

The chain recombines TRBV7-9 with TRBJ2-3; weak D call: TRBD2 (5 bases). V shed 5 bases and J shed 2 bases, with 11 bases lying between them. In germline, CDR1 is SEHNR, CDR2 FQNEAQ (reference sequence). The CDR3 totals 14 residues. The CDR3 sequence is CASSPTGNTDTQYF. CDR3 nucleotide sequence: TGTGCCAGCAGCCCGACGGGAAACACAGATACGCAGTATTTT.

This chain uses TRBV19 with TRBJ2-7, with D tentatively TRBD2 (5 bases). The CDR3 totals 14 residues. CDR1 is LNHDA, CDR2 SQIVND, per germline (reference sequence). V lost 3 bases and J 2 bases, leaving 11 bases between the germline ends. CDR3 nucleotides: TGTGCCAGTAGTATGGGGAGTAATACCTACGAGCAGTACTTC. Amino acids: CASSMGSNTYEQYF. Using reference TRBV19 and TRBJ2-7 for the parts outside the CDR3, the full variable domain is DGGITQSPKYLFRKEGQNVTLSCEQNLNHDAMYWYRQDPGQGLRLIYYSQIVNDFQKGDIAEGYSVSREKKESFPLTVTSAQKNPTAFYLCASSMGSNTYEQYFGPGTRLTVT.

The V and J genes are TRBV6-6 and TRBJ2-7; D remains unclear. Trimming removed 0 bases from V and 3 bases from J, with 9 bases in between. Per germline, CDR1 MNHNY and CDR2 SVGAGI (reference sequence). The CDR3 sequence is 14 residues long. CDR3 residues: CASSYSKPDYEQYF. In DNA form, the CDR3 reads TGTGCCAGCAGTTACTCGAAACCAGACTACGAGCAGTACTTC.

The chain joins TRBV7-9 to TRBJ2-7; D is unclear. This CDR3 has 15 amino acids. The germline gives CDR1 SEHNR, CDR2 FQNEAQ (reference sequence). Trimming left V 4 bases short and J 0 bases short, with 13 bases between. CDR3 coding DNA: TGTGCCAGCAGCTCAACTACCCGAAACTCCTACGAGCAGTACTTC. Translated, it gives CASSSTTRNSYEQYF.

This rearrangement joins TRBV5-4 to TRBJ1-1, with a weak D call TRBD1 (5 bases). Trimming took 0 bases from V and 8 from J, leaving 11 bases between them. This CDR3 has 13 amino acids. Germline V gene lookup returns CDR1 SGHNT and CDR2 YYREEE (reference sequence). CDR3 DNA: TGTGCCAGCAGCTTGGCTGGGGGGGACGAAGCTTTCTTT. Protein: CASSLAGGDEAFF.

The rearrangement uses TRBV6-1 and TRBJ2-2; 10 positions agree with TRBD2. The CDR3 covers 16 residues. Unmatched junction bases numbered 3, after V lost 4 bases and J lost 1 base. Germline CDR1 reads MNHNS; CDR2 reads SASEGT. The CDR3 DNA is TGTGCCAGCAGTGCCAGACTAGCGGGGAACACCGGGGAGCTGTTTTTT. It codes for CASSARLAGNTGELFF.

The J gene is TRBJ1-2, the V gene TRBV19; 8 bases map to TRBD1. The V gene end was trimmed by 8 bases and the J gene end by 3 bases; junction bases not matched to a gene: 2. In germline, CDR1 is LNHDA, CDR2 SQIVND (reference sequence). The CDR3 is made up of 12 amino acids. CDR3 sequence (DNA): TGTGCCAGTGGACAGGGCCACTATGGCTACACCTTC. Encoded protein: CASGQGHYGYTF.

This clone was seen a handful of times. The V gene is TRBV5-1, the J gene TRBJ2-3, with a possible D match to TRBD2 (6 bases). This CDR3 is 14 amino acids long. Trimming removed 5 bases from V and 6 bases from J, with 16 bases in between. Germline values: CDR1 SGHRS, CDR2 YFSETQ. CDR3 amino acids: CASRDGSEFDTQYF. The CDR3 DNA sequence: TGCGCCAGCAGGGACGGGAGTGAGTTTGATACGCAGTATTTT.

V and J are TRBV9 and TRBJ2-1; a possible D gene is TRBD2 (6 bases). The CDR3 extends over 16 amino acids. CDR1 is SGDLS, CDR2 YYNGEE, per germline. Trimming removed 4 bases from V and 3 bases from J, with 17 bases in between. The CDR3 DNA reads as TGTGCCAGCAGCCCCGGATGGGGGACTGACTACAATGAGCAGTTCTTC. Encoded protein: CASSPGWGTDYNEQFF.

On this clone itself: This sample includes further DNA sequences coding for the same CDR3. This chain joins TRBV27 and TRBJ1-1; 9 positions match TRBD1. J lost 5 bases, V lost 6 bases, and 7 bases had no gene match. The germline gives CDR1 MNHEY, CDR2 SMNVEV (reference sequence). CDR3 length: 14 amino acids. This CDR3 is CASSLQGAGTEAFF. In DNA, the CDR3 is TGTGCCAGCAGCTTACAGGGGGCGGGTACTGAAGCTTTCTTT.

The chain carries TRBV6-1 and TRBJ2-1, with D possibly TRBD2 on 6 matching bases. Deletions cut 8 bases from V and 4 bases from J, with 18 bases between. The V gene's germline CDR1 is MNHNS and CDR2 SASEGT. The CDR3 contains 15 residues. Here the CDR3 DNA reads TGTGCCAGCGGGGAAATGGCGGGATCTTACAATGAGCAGTTCTTC. Translated: CASGEMAGSYNEQFF.

This clone was detected only once. The chain recombines TRBV7-9 with TRBJ1-4, with a weak D call TRBD1 (5 bases). The CDR3 totals 15 residues. Germline V gene lookup returns CDR1 SEHNR and CDR2 FQNEAQ (reference sequence). Trimming removed 5 bases from V and 8 bases from J, with 18 bases in between. The CDR3 coding sequence is TGTGCCAGCAGCATGGCCCTGGGGCAAGGGGAAAAACTGTTTTTT. Protein: CASSMALGQGEKLFF.

The V gene is TRBV7-9, the J gene TRBJ2-7, with D maybe TRBD1 (6 bases). V was clipped by 5 bases and J by 0 bases, with 8 bases between them. The CDR3 has 13 amino acids. CDR1 and CDR2 from the germline V gene are SEHNR and FQNEAQ (reference sequence). The CDR3 sequence is CASSHRDSYEQYF. The CDR3 DNA reads TGTGCCAGCAGCCACAGGGACTCCTACGAGCAGTACTTC. The variable domain in full, with the rest retrieved from reference TRBV7-9 and TRBJ2-7, is DTGVSQNPRHKITKRGQNVTFRCDPISEHNRLYWYRQTLGQGPEFLTYFQNEAQLEKSRLLSDRFSAERPKGSFSTLEIQRTEQGDSAMYLCASSHRDSYEQYFGPGTRLTVT.

The rearrangement uses TRBV5-6 and TRBJ2-3; TRBD1 agrees at 8 bases. Looked up from germline, CDR1 is SGHDT and CDR2 is YYEEEE. The CDR3 runs 15 residues. Trimming at V came to 4 bases and at J to 4 bases, leaving 8 bases not matched to a gene. CDR3 sequence: CASSPGTGRADTQYF. The CDR3 nucleotides read TGTGCCAGCAGCCCAGGGACAGGAAGGGCAGATACGCAGTATTTT.

V gene TRBV28 combines with J gene TRBJ2-1, with 12 nucleotides matching TRBD2. J was trimmed by 10 bases and V by 6 bases; bases with no gene match: 10. CDR3 length: 15 residues. The germline CDR1 and CDR2 sequences are MDHEN and SYDVKM. This chain's CDR3 is CASRSLAGGPREQFF. The CDR3, as DNA: TGTGCCAGCAGGTCTCTAGCGGGAGGGCCCCGGGAGCAGTTCTTC.

The chain couples TRBV6-6 to TRBJ1-6, with D maybe TRBD1 (5 bases). The germline CDR1 and CDR2 sequences are MNHNY and SVGAGI (reference sequence). Trimming took off 7 bases at V and 13 bases at J, with 20 bases between the two ends. CDR3 length equals 14 residues. For the CDR3, the DNA is TGTGCCAGCACCCCGGGACCGGGACTGGGGCCCCTCCACTTT. Amino acid sequence: CASTPGPGLGPLHF.

This clone was detected only a few times. V usage is TRBV10-1 and J usage is TRBJ2-7, with unresolved D. V shed 4 bases and J shed 4 bases, with 5 bases lying between them. The CDR3 extends over 11 amino acids. The germline gives CDR1 WNHNN, CDR2 SYGVQD (reference sequence). CDR3 protein: CASSAGYEQYF. CDR3 nucleotide sequence: TGCGCCAGCAGTGCCGGGTACGAGCAGTACTTC.

CDR3 sequence reads: CASSLGDSYTF. Written as DNA, the CDR3 is TGTGCCAGCAGTTTAGGGGACAGCTACACCTTC. The chain carries TRBV6-1 and TRBJ1-2, with D possibly matching TRBD1 (6 bases). V was cut by 5 bases and J by 9 bases, with 10 bases left in between. Germline values: CDR1 MNHNS, CDR2 SASEGT. There are 11 residues in the CDR3.

The chain carries TRBV5-4 and TRBJ2-1; 9 nucleotides align to TRBD1. Germline CDR1 SGHNT, CDR2 YYREEE (reference sequence). Trimming at V came to 7 bases and at J to 10 bases, leaving 9 bases not matched to a gene. The CDR3 loop spans 13 amino acids. In DNA form, the CDR3 reads TGTGCCAGCGCGGGACAGGGAACGGTCGAGCAGTTCTTC. Its translation is CASAGQGTVEQFF.

The chain links TRBV2 to TRBJ1-1; D possibly corresponds to TRBD1 (6 bases). V lost 5 bases and J lost 6, with 13 bases in between. CDR1 is SNHLY, CDR2 FYNNEI, per germline. The CDR3 is made up of 13 amino acids. The CDR3 here is CASSFRGGAEAFF. The CDR3 coding sequence is TGTGCCAGCAGTTTCAGGGGCGGCGCTGAAGCTTTCTTT. The whole variable domain, remainder taken from reference TRBV2 and TRBJ1-1, is EPEVTQTPSHQVTQMGQEVILRCVPISNHLYFYWYRQILGQKVEFLVSFYNNEISEKSEIFDDQFSVERPDGSNFTLKIRSTKLEDSAMYFCASSFRGGAEAFFGQGTRLTVV.

The chain links TRBV5-4 to TRBJ1-1; TRBD1 might be the D (6 bases). The V and J ends lost 0 bases and 3 bases respectively, with 9 bases between them. Germline assignment: CDR1 SGHNT and CDR2 YYREEE (reference sequence). The CDR3 loop spans 14 amino acids. The CDR3 bases are TGTGCCAGCAGCTTGGGAGGGGGGGACACTGAAGCTTTCTTT. Its protein is CASSLGGGDTEAFF.

The chain carries TRBV6-5 and TRBJ2-7; 7 nucleotides line up with TRBD1. This CDR3 has 15 amino acids. From germline, CDR1 is MNHEY and CDR2 SVGAGI. J lost 1 base, V lost 6 bases, and 9 bases had no gene match. In DNA form, the CDR3 reads TGTGCCAGCAGCAAACGGGCGACAGGGTCCTACGAGCAGTACTTC. Amino acids: CASSKRATGSYEQYF.

The chain has TRBV2 and TRBJ1-4; D may be TRBD1 (5 bases). The germline V gene encodes CDR1 SNHLY and CDR2 FYNNEI. V was cut by 2 bases and J by 0 bases, with 13 bases left in between. This CDR3 contains 17 residues. CDR3 residues: CASSETPGGATNEKLFF. The CDR3, as DNA: TGTGCCAGCAGTGAAACCCCGGGGGGGGCAACTAATGAAAAACTGTTTTTT.

DNA for the CDR3: TGCGCCAGCAGCGGCGGGACTAGCGGGAGATTGGGTGAGCAGTTCTTC. Translation: CASSGGTSGRLGEQFF. The V call is TRBV5-1, the J call TRBJ2-1; 14 bases are a match to TRBD2. This CDR3 region has 16 residues. The germline V gene has CDR1 SGHRS and CDR2 YFSETQ. The J segment lost 9 bases and the V segment lost 4 bases, leaving 9 bases of the junction unmatched.

The chain carries TRBV7-9 and TRBJ2-5; D not resolved. The CDR3 is 13 amino acids. The germline V gene encodes CDR1 SEHNR and CDR2 FQNEAQ (reference sequence). The V end lost 1 base, the J end lost 5 bases, and 8 bases lay between the germline ends. The CDR3 sequence: CASSLDGLETQYF. The CDR3 DNA follows: TGTGCCAGCAGCTTAGACGGTTTGGAGACCCAGTACTTC.

This sequence joins TRBV27 and TRBJ2-7, with 10 bases matching TRBD2. The CDR3 is made up of 16 amino acids. Germline lookup yields CDR1 MNHEY and CDR2 SMNVEV (reference sequence). V was pared by 4 bases and J by 3 bases, with 9 bases of the junction left unmatched. The CDR3 reads CASSYSTGTSVYEQYF. The CDR3, as DNA: TGTGCCAGCAGTTATAGCACCGGGACTAGCGTCTACGAGCAGTACTTC.

The J gene is TRBJ1-2, the V gene TRBV19; 7 bases are shared with TRBD1. Germline loops: CDR1 LNHDA, CDR2 SQIVND (reference sequence). With V trimmed by 5 bases and J by 8 bases, 8 bases remained unmatched. This CDR3 is built from 13 residues. The CDR3: CASSSQGQGGYTF. CDR3 coding DNA: TGTGCCAGTAGTTCACAGGGGCAAGGAGGCTACACCTTC.

The J gene is TRBJ2-5, the V gene TRBV4-1; a weak D match, TRBD1 (6 bases). Germline V gene data show CDR1 as MGHRA and CDR2 as YSYEKL. Trimming took 3 bases from V and 3 from J, leaving 14 bases between them. This CDR3 comprises 15 residues. The CDR3 is CASSQDPRTEETQYF. CDR3 sequence (DNA): TGCGCCAGCAGCCAGGACCCGAGGACAGAAGAGACCCAGTACTTC.

This clone occurred a few times. CDR3 sequence reads: CAISEQGGSYGYTF. The CDR3 nucleotides are TGTGCCATCAGTGAACAGGGGGGTAGCTATGGCTACACCTTC. The chain has TRBV10-3 and TRBJ1-2; 8 positions agree with TRBD1. The CDR3 extends over 14 amino acids. The germline CDR1 and CDR2 sequences are ENHRY and SYGVKD. V gave up 3 bases and J gave up 4 bases; unmatched junction bases: 4.